This passage covers 8 T cell receptor beta chains from one sample sequenced in a study of cytomegalovirus exposure and HLA in healthy donors. 13 Jbeta primers and 60 Vbeta primers were used for the PCR. The repertoire was sequenced with immunoSEQ multiplex PCR; TCRdb's copy has only in-frame clones and lacks some. The sample shows under 150,000 clones, around 85% of them seen only once. Sequenced input: PBMCs. These receptors were collected from a boy aged 5 to 17 in good health and CMV-seronegative.

V is TRBV7-3 and J is TRBJ2-7; TRBD2 matches 8 bases. Germline V gene lookup returns CDR1 SGHTA and CDR2 FQGTGA. J was trimmed by 2 bases and V by 2 bases; bases with no gene match: 2. The CDR3 has 14 amino acids. In nucleotides, the CDR3 is TGTGCCAGCAGCTTAGGCGGGGGGACCTACGAGCAGTACTTC. This encodes CASSLGGGTYEQYF.

The chain uses TRBV6-6 and TRBJ2-7, with D perhaps TRBD1 (6 bases). CDR3 length: 13 residues. Germline CDR1 is MNHNY and CDR2 is SVGAGI (reference sequence). The ends were cut back, 5 bases at V and 2 bases at J, with 10 bases in the middle. CDR3 coding DNA: TGTGCCAGCAGTATACAGGGAACCTACGAGCAGTACTTC. Protein sequence: CASSIQGTYEQYF.

This chain connects TRBV7-3 to TRBJ2-7; possible D gene TRBD2, 5 bases. The V end lost 0 bases, the J end lost 3 bases, and 9 bases lay between the germline ends. The CDR3 extends over 14 amino acids. From germline, CDR1 is SGHTA and CDR2 FQGTGA. Written as DNA, the CDR3 is TGTGCCAGCAGCTTAACTTCCGGGGACTACGAGCAGTACTTC. This encodes CASSLTSGDYEQYF.

The chain uses TRBV19 and TRBJ1-2; TRBD1 matches 7 bases. V dropped 7 bases and J dropped 7; count of bases not matched to a gene: 9. Germline lookup yields CDR1 LNHDA and CDR2 SQIVND (reference sequence). CDR3 length: 13 residues. The CDR3 coding sequence is TGTGCCAGTACCATCGAGGGGGCCAGTGGCTACACCTTC. Translation gives CASTIEGASGYTF.

This chain uses TRBV19 with TRBJ2-7; no clear D. Trimming removed 5 bases at V and 5 bases at J, with 10 bases between. Germline V gene lookup returns CDR1 LNHDA and CDR2 SQIVND (reference sequence). The CDR3 totals 12 residues. The CDR3 DNA reads as TGTGCCAGTAGTCGATCCTACGACGAGCAGTACTTC. Its protein is CASSRSYDEQYF. Full variable domain (missing parts from reference TRBV19 and TRBJ2-7): DGGITQSPKYLFRKEGQNVTLSCEQNLNHDAMYWYRQDPGQGLRLIYYSQIVNDFQKGDIAEGYSVSREKKESFPLTVTSAQKNPTAFYLCASSRSYDEQYFGPGTRLTVT.

The chain has TRBV7-2 and TRBJ2-1; tentative D call: TRBD2 (6 bases). Germline CDR1 reads SGHTA; CDR2 reads FQGNSA. CDR3 length equals 14 residues. V lost 3 bases to trimming and J lost 4 bases, with 10 bases between them. The CDR3 coding sequence is TGTGCCAGCAGCTTGCGGGGAGGATACAATGAGCAGTTCTTC. It yields the protein CASSLRGGYNEQFF.

This clone was found once. This chain uses TRBV11-2 with TRBJ2-3, with 11 bases that match TRBD2. The germline CDR1 and CDR2 sequences are SGHAT and FQNNGV. V shed 0 bases, J shed 6 bases, and the junction held 2 bases outside the gene matches. CDR3 length: 15 amino acids. CDR3 sequence (DNA): TGTGCCAGCAGCTTAGATCTAGCGGGGGGCGATACGCAGTATTTT. Protein sequence: CASSLDLAGGDTQYF.

The chain uses TRBV7-3 and TRBJ1-4; D gene ambiguous. V gave up 5 bases and J gave up 0 bases, with 10 bases separating them. The length of the CDR3 is 15 residues. The germline gives CDR1 SGHTA, CDR2 FQGTGA. The CDR3 DNA reads TGTGCCAGCAGCCCCACTTCTGCAACTAATGAAAAACTGTTTTTT. Translated: CASSPTSATNEKLFF.